This T cell receptor (beta chain) comes out of a study of cytomegalovirus exposure and HLA in healthy donors. V lost 7 bases and J lost 6; bases outside the gene matches: 13. This CDR3 comprises 15 residues. As regards this clone: Its antigen is not known.

Study-wide results and caveats: Most TCR sequences showed up rarely, but some public TCRs showed up in many donors. Accounts indicate the classifier identified cytomegalovirus status with strong specificity and sensitivity. A subsequent analysis found that TCR clusters from the first cohort also tended to co-occur in the 120 validation repertoires, with approximately 95% of cluster scores above 0. Confirmation in vitro established that a few CMV-associated chains were specific for CMV antigens.

The repertoire was sequenced with immunoSEQ multiplex PCR; TCRdb's copy has only in-frame clones and lacks some. The data hold roughly 310,000 clones, with around 90% observed a single time. This receptor was identified in a man younger than 40 in good health and CMV-seronegative. The chain combines TRBV23-1 with TRBJ2-3, with TRBD2 matching 7 bases. Being an ORF, TRBV23-1 has a function that is uncertain. The sequencing sample was made of PBMCs. The CDR3 DNA is TGCGCCAGCACTTGGGTTAGCGGGCCCCAGGATACGCAGTATTTT. Translating gives CASTWVSGPQDTQYF.